Shown below are 20 T cell receptor beta chains from a single sample sequenced in a study of cytomegalovirus exposure and HLA in healthy donors. Clones were read by immunoSEQ multiplex PCR, and TCRdb kept only the in-frame ones, dropping some. The table has some 210,000 clones, over 65% seen once; the top ten hold less than 7%. The sequenced sample was PBMCs. These receptors were obtained from a woman aged 18-35 years in good health and CMV-seronegative.

V is TRBV28 and J is TRBJ2-1; D might be TRBD2 (5 bases). Germline assignment: CDR1 MDHEN and CDR2 SYDVKM. The CDR3 consists of 14 residues. V gave up 5 bases and J gave up 6 bases, with 14 bases separating them. This CDR3 is CASSGERAGNEQFF. CDR3 coding DNA: TGTGCCAGCAGTGGGGAGAGGGCAGGCAATGAGCAGTTCTTC.

Only a few counts were recorded for this clone. CDR3 nucleotide sequence: TGTGCCAGCAGCCAAGGACGGCTAGCGGGGGCCAGGGATGAGCAGTTCTTC. Encoded protein: CASSQGRLAGARDEQFF. The chain combines TRBV14 with TRBJ2-1, with 10 bases aligning to TRBD2. CDR1 and CDR2 from the germline V gene are SGHDN and FVKESK. With 1 base clipped from V and 8 bases from J, the junction kept 11 bases outside the gene matches. This CDR3 comprises 17 residues. Complete variable domain (other parts from reference TRBV14 and TRBJ2-1): EAGVTQFPSHSVIEKGQTVTLRCDPISGHDNLYWYRRVMGKEIKFLLHFVKESKQDESGMPNNRFLAERTGGTYSTLKVQPAELEDSGVYFCASSQGRLAGARDEQFFGPGTRLTVL.

The J gene is TRBJ1-2, the V gene TRBV19; D is possibly TRBD1 (5 bases). CDR1 and CDR2 (germline): LNHDA, SQIVND (reference sequence). This CDR3 spans 14 amino acids. V lost 7 bases, J lost 5 bases, and 17 bases lay in between. The CDR3 protein is CASKGTGEGYGYTF. Written as DNA, the CDR3 is TGTGCCAGTAAGGGGACCGGCGAAGGGTATGGCTACACCTTC. The whole variable domain, filled in from reference TRBV19 and TRBJ1-2, reads DGGITQSPKYLFRKEGQNVTLSCEQNLNHDAMYWYRQDPGQGLRLIYYSQIVNDFQKGDIAEGYSVSREKKESFPLTVTSAQKNPTAFYLCASKGTGEGYGYTFGSGTRLTVV.

Turning to this clone: Other DNA sequences in the same sample also yield this CDR3. The genes are TRBV5-1 and TRBJ2-7; D perhaps matches TRBD1 (6 bases). The V and J ends lost 4 bases and 1 base respectively, with 9 bases between them. Germline values: CDR1 SGHRS, CDR2 YFSETQ. The CDR3 covers 13 residues. In DNA form, the CDR3 reads TGCGCCAGCAGCAAAGGGGGTTCCTACGAGCAGTACTTC. It yields the protein CASSKGGSYEQYF.

This chain's CDR3 is CASSLAGPGADEQFF. CDR3 bases: TGTGCCAGCAGCTTGGCCGGGCCAGGGGCCGATGAGCAGTTCTTC. The V call is TRBV5-4, the J call TRBJ2-1; D perhaps matches TRBD1 (6 bases). V gave up 0 bases and J gave up 8 bases, with 15 bases separating them. This CDR3 has 15 amino acids. The germline V gene has CDR1 SGHNT and CDR2 YYREEE (reference sequence).

The rearrangement links TRBV5-1 to TRBJ2-1, with 9 nucleotides matching TRBD2. Looked up from germline, CDR1 is SGHRS and CDR2 is YFSETQ. The CDR3 spans 17 residues. J was trimmed by 9 bases and V by 0 bases; bases with no gene match: 13. CDR3 protein: CASSLGRLADRGGEQFF. Written as DNA, the CDR3 is TGCGCCAGCAGCTTGGGCCGACTAGCGGATAGAGGGGGTGAGCAGTTCTTC.

This clone was seen a handful of times. The chain couples TRBV2 to TRBJ2-1; no firm D call. The CDR3 is 14 amino acids. Trimming took off 5 bases at V and 6 bases at J, with 14 bases between the two ends. In germline, CDR1 is SNHLY, CDR2 FYNNEI. The CDR3 sequence: CASSTSGPGNEQFF. DNA of the CDR3: TGTGCCAGCAGTACCTCCGGGCCGGGCAATGAGCAGTTCTTC.

The rearrangement joins TRBV29-1 to TRBJ2-7; D is perhaps TRBD1 (8 bases). Germline CDR1 SQVTM, CDR2 ANQGSEA. The germline V and J ends were trimmed by 6 bases and 6 bases, with 12 bases remaining between them. CDR3 length equals 11 residues. The chain's CDR3 is CSVDREGEQYF. Here the CDR3 DNA reads TGCAGCGTGGACAGGGAGGGCGAGCAGTACTTC.

Only a few counts were recorded for this clone. The chain recombines TRBV28 with TRBJ2-7; D is perhaps TRBD1 (6 bases). Trimming shortened V by 8 bases and J by 4 bases, and 27 bases separated the two germline ends. This CDR3 has 17 residues. In germline, CDR1 is MDHEN, CDR2 SYDVKM. CDR3 residues: CASALPPDGTGRYEQYF. The CDR3 region has the DNA TGTGCCAGCGCTTTACCACCCGACGGAACAGGGCGGTACGAGCAGTACTTC.

V is TRBV5-4 and J is TRBJ2-1, with 10 bases matching TRBD2. The V gene's germline CDR1 is SGHNT and CDR2 YYREEE (reference sequence). The CDR3 consists of 15 residues. Trimming took 5 bases from V and 6 from J; bases not matched to a gene: 8. The CDR3 DNA reads TGTGCCAGCAGAGGAGCGGGGGGGCCGGTCAATGAGCAGTTCTTC. Translation: CASRGAGGPVNEQFF.

This chain uses TRBV5-1 with TRBJ2-3; 11 bases are a match to TRBD2. There are 16 residues in the CDR3. CDR1 is SGHRS, CDR2 YFSETQ, per germline. The trim removed 0 bases at V and 3 bases at J, leaving 3 bases unmatched. The CDR3 spells CASSLVLAGGTDTQYF. As DNA, the CDR3 is TGCGCCAGCAGCTTGGTGCTAGCGGGGGGAACAGATACGCAGTATTTT.

The chain recombines TRBV11-2 with TRBJ2-1; D is possibly TRBD2 (5 bases). V shed 5 bases and J shed 14 bases, with 16 bases lying between them. Germline-derived CDR1 and CDR2 are SGHAT and FQNNGV. This CDR3 is built from 12 residues. CDR3 nucleotides: TGTGCCAGCAGCCCCATCGGATCGGGGAAGTTCTTC. Translation: CASSPIGSGKFF.

This clone was counted between two and nine times. The chain recombines TRBV28 with TRBJ2-2; no reliable D call. The V gene lost 6 bases and the J gene lost 5 bases, with 4 bases spanning the gap. The CDR3 spans 11 residues. Germline CDR1 is MDHEN and CDR2 is SYDVKM. CDR3 sequence reads: CASRSTGELFF. CDR3 bases: TGTGCCAGCAGAAGTACCGGGGAGCTGTTTTTT.

The rearrangement uses TRBV27 and TRBJ1-4; weak D call: TRBD1 (5 bases). Germline loops: CDR1 MNHEY, CDR2 SMNVEV (reference sequence). Trimming removed 6 bases at V and 4 bases at J, with 12 bases between. The CDR3 covers 14 residues. The CDR3, as DNA: TGTGCCAGCAGACAATGGGGGGTTAATGAAAAACTGTTTTTT. Translation gives CASRQWGVNEKLFF.

The chain links TRBV6-1 to TRBJ2-3; D is undetermined. CDR3 length: 13 amino acids. Germline CDR1 reads MNHNS; CDR2 reads SASEGT. V was pared by 4 bases and J by 3 bases, with 8 bases between. The CDR3 is CASSGTLTDTQYF. The CDR3 DNA follows: TGTGCCAGCAGTGGTACACTAACAGATACGCAGTATTTT.

The chain employs TRBV11-2 and TRBJ2-7; D unresolved. The ends were cut back, 5 bases at V and 0 bases at J, with 14 bases in the middle. Per the germline V gene, CDR1 is SGHAT and CDR2 is FQNNGV. CDR3 size: 15 residues. CDR3 amino acids: CASSRDPAASYEQYF. CDR3 in DNA: TGTGCCAGCAGCCGAGATCCGGCAGCCTCCTACGAGCAGTACTTC.

The V call is TRBV6-1, the J call TRBJ1-2; 8 bases match TRBD1. After removal of 2 bases from V and 7 bases from J, the junction contained 18 bases not matched to a gene. CDR3 size: 18 residues. Germline lookup yields CDR1 MNHNS and CDR2 SASEGT. This CDR3 is CASSEPRRPGGGLSGYTF. The CDR3 DNA reads TGTGCCAGCAGTGAACCCCGCCGGCCAGGGGGCGGCTTAAGTGGCTACACCTTC.

V usage is TRBV7-3 and J usage is TRBJ1-6; 10 bases are a match to TRBD1. The V and J ends lost 4 bases and 11 bases, in that order; junction bases with no gene match: 11. The CDR3 covers 16 residues. Germline CDR1 reads SGHTA; CDR2 reads FQGTGA. CDR3: CASSSFGDRGVTPLHF. DNA of the CDR3: TGTGCCAGCAGCTCGTTTGGGGACAGGGGAGTAACACCCCTCCACTTT.

This chain joins TRBV5-1 and TRBJ2-1; D possibly corresponds to TRBD1 (6 bases). Germline V gene sequence: CDR1 SGHRS, CDR2 YFSETQ. Trimming cost V 0 bases and J 10 bases, with 11 bases left between them. This CDR3 is built from 13 residues. The CDR3 bases are TGCGCCAGCAGCTTGGTAGTAGACAGGGAGCAGTTCTTC. The encoded protein is CASSLVVDREQFF.

This chain links TRBV5-1 with TRBJ2-1; TRBD2 is a possible D gene (6 bases). Trimming shortened V by 4 bases and J by 0 bases, and 11 bases separated the two germline ends. The germline V gene has CDR1 SGHRS and CDR2 YFSETQ. The CDR3 runs to 15 residues. The DNA for the CDR3 is TGCGCCAGCAGCACGGACGGGAGCTCCTACAATGAGCAGTTCTTC. Residues: CASSTDGSSYNEQFF.